This TCR beta chain is drawn from a study of early T cells in non-severe SARS-CoV-2 infection (dated by TCRdb to about 2021). For the study in its entirety: TCR sequencing used bulk RNA from unsorted whole blood, so alpha and beta chains could not be paired. Study-wide findings and limitations: VDJdb matching was skewed toward anti-spike CD8 responses and likely underestimated virus-specific expansions by missing private and CD4 specificities.

Receptor amplification or capture employed 5' RACE. The reads were generated on a NextSeq 500. To correct for sequencing error and PCR bias, the TCR library protocol tagged individual cDNA molecules with unique molecular identifiers. TCR alpha and beta chains were both sequenced, and the abundances of alpha and beta sequences in each sample were closely correlated with each other. Per the source publication's procedure: Decombinator V4 was used to annotate the V gene, J gene and CDR3 of the TCR sequences. Expanded TCRs were defined as changing significantly between any two time points under a Poisson model with p below 0.0001. TCR abundances were normalised to the total number of TCRs sequenced per sample and were expressed as counts per million. MAIT TCRs were defined by TRAV1-2 paired with TRAJ12, TRAJ20 or TRAJ33, and iNKT TCRs by TRAV10 paired with TRAJ18. A search of VDJdb, accessed on 1 November 2021, was run for TCRs annotated to CMV, EBV and SARS-CoV-2, with TCRs annotated for multiple antigens excluded. Using fastp trimming at Q25 and MiXCR clonotype assembly, TCRdb reanalyzed the public sequencing data and kept in-frame beta chains. When rows share a CDR3 protein, they turn into one entry using the most common DNA and genes. TCRdb's processing, not the authors', yielded these V and J calls. The sample yields tens of thousands of distinct CDR3 sequences; under 5% were counted once. Of the sample, more than 6.5% falls within the top ten clones.

Set within a cohort of healthcare workers in London, UK, this nested case-control study involved weekly PCR testing of nasopharyngeal swabs along with blood sampling. Healthcare workers were recruited during the week of the UK lockdown, between 23 and 31 March 2020, and followed weekly for up to roughly 15 weeks. This clonotype has a count of ten or more. Its binding antigen is unknown. It has no much larger one-base neighbor in the sample; base qualities were not kept. CDR1 and CDR2, per the germline V gene, are MRHNA and SNTAGT. The germline ends are 11 bases apart after V is trimmed by 2 bases and J by 3 bases. Inclusive of the bounding cysteine and phenylalanine, the CDR3 is 15 residues long. The retained sequence is limited to the CDR3, 45 bases, with the frame set at the first base.

This TCR was recovered from an adult who was a healthcare worker with PCR-confirmed SARS-CoV-2 infection or an uninfected control (not recorded which). The chain was built from TRBV6-4 and TRBJ1-5; a tentative D call is TRBD1 (5 bases match). Sequencing input: whole blood. Here the CDR3 is given as CASSDGAGSNQPQHF. The DNA sequence is given as TGTGCCAGCAGTGACGGGGCAGGATCCAATCAGCCCCAGCATTTT.